The rows below give T cell receptor beta chains drawn from one sample of a study of cytomegalovirus exposure and HLA in healthy donors. The table came from immunoSEQ multiplex PCR; TCRdb's copy has only in-frame clones and leaves some out. This table holds over 110,000 clones, roughly 77% found once. The sample taken for sequencing was PBMCs. These receptor sequences come from a female donor in good health and CMV-seronegative. Both conserved end residues are part of each CDR3. D genes are given only for firm matches. Clone sizes are given selectively: once, few, many, or a class where the clone is expanded.

cdr3_aa cdr3_nt d_call j_call v_call clone_size
CASSQDYFGGVNYEQFF TGCGCCAGCAGCCAAGATTATTTCGGGGGGGTTAATTATGAGCAGTTCTTC TRBD2 TRBJ2-1 TRBV4-3 .
CASSIRLAGVYEQFF TGTGCCAGCAGCATTCGACTAGCGGGAGTTTATGAGCAGTTCTTC TRBD2 TRBJ2-1 TRBV14 .
CASRKTRVSTDTQYF TGTGCCAGCAGGAAGACTAGGGTGAGCACAGATACGCAGTATTTT . TRBJ2-3 TRBV6-6 .
CAISEAGGFGTGELFF TGTGCCATCAGTGAAGCCGGCGGGTTTGGGACCGGGGAGCTGTTTTTT . TRBJ2-2 TRBV10-3 once
CASSPGGGYEQYF TGTGCCAGCAGCCCCGGGGGGGGCTACGAGCAGTACTTC TRBD2 TRBJ2-7 TRBV27 .
CASSLQEAYGYTF TGTGCCAGCAGTCTCCAGGAGGCCTATGGCTACACCTTC . TRBJ1-2 TRBV28 .
CASSLAEFDEQFF TGTGCCAGCAGCTTAGCAGAGTTTGATGAGCAGTTCTTC . TRBJ2-1 TRBV7-9 once
CASSLEDRDGLYGYTF TGCGCCAGCAGCTTGGAAGACAGGGACGGTCTCTATGGCTACACCTTC TRBD1 TRBJ1-2 TRBV5-1 .
CASSHGTAEQYF TGCGCCAGCAGCCACGGGACAGCCGAGCAGTACTTC TRBD1 TRBJ2-7 TRBV10-2 few
CASSQATGAGELFF TGCGCCAGCAGCCAAGCGACAGGGGCCGGGGAGCTGTTTTTT TRBD1 TRBJ2-2 TRBV4-3 few
CASGPPHTGELFF TGTGCCTCCGGTCCCCCCCACACCGGGGAGCTGTTTTTT . TRBJ2-2 TRBV2 .
CAISRDFYEQYF TGTGCCATCAGCAGGGACTTCTACGAGCAGTACTTC . TRBJ2-7 TRBV10-3 .
CASSPGGGHEKLFF TGCGCCAGCAGCCCAGGGGGTGGGCATGAAAAACTGTTTTTT TRBD1 TRBJ1-4 TRBV4-3 .
CASSVGAAGPYEQYF TGTGCCAGCAGCGTAGGGGCCGCAGGGCCCTACGAGCAGTACTTC . TRBJ2-7 TRBV9 .
CSVLGQQETQYF TGCAGCGTCCTGGGACAGCAAGAGACCCAGTACTTC TRBD1 TRBJ2-5 TRBV29-1 .
CASSQATRGSTDTQYF TGCGCCAGCAGCCAAGCCACCAGGGGAAGCACAGATACGCAGTATTTT . TRBJ2-3 TRBV4-1 .
CASSQLQGMGEQYF TGTGCCAGCAGCCAACTACAGGGAATGGGAGAGCAGTACTTC . TRBJ2-7 TRBV5-4 .
CASSSPRLTGKGTEAFF TGTGCCAGCAGCTCCCCCCGGCTGACAGGAAAGGGAACTGAAGCTTTCTTT . TRBJ1-1 TRBV5-4 .
CSVEGQGRPETQYF TGCAGCGTTGAGGGACAGGGGAGGCCAGAGACCCAGTACTTC TRBD1 TRBJ2-5 TRBV29-1 .
CASSLQGDYGYTF TGTGCCAGCTCACTACAGGGTGATTATGGCTACACCTTC . TRBJ1-2 TRBV18 .
CASSSLRDSGPHEQYF TGCGCCAGCAGCTCCCTTCGGGACAGCGGGCCCCACGAGCAGTACTTC . TRBJ2-7 TRBV5-1 .
CASRQTGNQETQYF TGTGCCAGCAGGCAGACAGGCAACCAAGAGACCCAGTACTTC . TRBJ2-5 TRBV28 .
CASSQGDRGGEQYF TGCGCCAGCAGTCAGGGGGACAGGGGGGGCGAGCAGTACTTC TRBD1 TRBJ2-7 TRBV5-1 .
CASSRQGGGTGELFF TGTGCCAGCAGCCGACAGGGAGGAGGCACCGGGGAGCTGTTTTTT . TRBJ2-2 TRBV7-9 .
CAWSSQGEIYEKLFF TGTGCCTGGAGCTCACAGGGAGAAATTTATGAAAAACTGTTTTTT . TRBJ1-4 TRBV30 .
CASSLGSQGFGYGYTF TGTGCCAGCAGCTTAGGGTCACAGGGGTTCGGCTATGGCTACACCTTC TRBD1 TRBJ1-2 TRBV11-2 .
CASGPGAGGLTDTQYF TGTGCTAGTGGTCCAGGGGCGGGGGGTCTCACAGATACGCAGTATTTT TRBD2 TRBJ2-3 TRBV12-5 .
CASSLSGSFNEQYF TGTGCTAGCAGCTTAAGCGGGAGCTTCAACGAGCAGTACTTC TRBD2 TRBJ2-7 TRBV7-7 .
CASSWRQGYEQYF TGCGCCAGCAGCTGGCGACAGGGATACGAGCAGTACTTC TRBD1 TRBJ2-7 TRBV5-1 few
CASSLRAPGWTGGGYEQYF TGTGCCAGCAGTTTAAGGGCCCCGGGATGGACAGGGGGCGGGTACGAGCAGTACTTC TRBD1 TRBJ2-7 TRBV7-6 .
CASSPIKQGFYEQYF TGCGCCAGCAGCCCTATTAAACAGGGGTTCTACGAGCAGTACTTC TRBD1 TRBJ2-7 TRBV5-1 .
CASRMAGNIYEQYF TGTGCCAGCAGGATGGCAGGGAATATTTACGAGCAGTACTTC . TRBJ2-7 TRBV5-6 .
CASSPSGKGKNEQFF TGTGCCAGCAGCCCCAGCGGGAAGGGGAAAAATGAGCAGTTCTTC TRBD2 TRBJ2-1 TRBV7-9 .
CASRSVHEQYF TGTGCCAGCCGTTCAGTCCACGAGCAGTACTTC . TRBJ2-7 TRBV11-3 .
CASSATISTDTQYF TGTGCCAGCAGCGCGACAATTTCCACAGATACGCAGTATTTT . TRBJ2-3 TRBV9 .
CASSESRGQTQYF TGTGCCAGCAGTGAATCGAGGGGGCAGACCCAGTACTTC TRBD1 TRBJ2-5 TRBV6-4 .
CASSQRASGVQYF TGTGCCAGCAGTCAGAGGGCTAGCGGGGTGCAGTACTTC TRBD2 TRBJ2-5 TRBV6-5 once
CASSLNLALAGGSYEQYF TGTGCCAGCAGTTTAAACCTCGCCTTAGCGGGGGGGTCCTACGAGCAGTACTTC TRBD2 TRBJ2-7 TRBV27 .
CASRSGGETQYF TGTGCCAGTAGAAGTGGGGGGGAGACCCAGTACTTC . TRBJ2-5 TRBV19 .
CASSVKDGRTGGRDEQFF TGTGCCAGCAGTGTAAAAGACGGCCGGACAGGGGGGAGGGATGAGCAGTTCTTC TRBD1 TRBJ2-1 TRBV2 few
CASSAGLAGFYEQYF TGCGCCAGCAGCGCGGGACTAGCGGGTTTCTACGAGCAGTACTTC TRBD2 TRBJ2-7 TRBV5-1 many
CSASGSYEQYF TGCAGTGCCAGCGGGAGCTACGAGCAGTACTTC TRBD2 TRBJ2-7 TRBV20-1 .
CASSQGGQPQHF TGTGCCAGCAGCCAGGGGGGTCAGCCCCAGCATTTT TRBD1 TRBJ1-5 TRBV28 few
CASSRRLAGYTGELFF TGTGCCAGCAGCCGCAGACTAGCGGGTTACACCGGGGAGCTGTTTTTT TRBD2 TRBJ2-2 TRBV7-8 .
CASFDRAGFSYEQYF TGTGCCAGCTTCGATCGAGCGGGGTTCTCCTACGAGCAGTACTTC TRBD2 TRBJ2-7 TRBV28 .
CASSLRTGRETQYF TGTGCCAGCAGCCTCCGGACAGGGAGAGAGACCCAGTACTTC TRBD1 TRBJ2-5 TRBV11-3 .
CAIGEGGFFEQYF TGTGCCATCGGTGAAGGGGGCTTTTTCGAGCAGTACTTC TRBD1 TRBJ2-7 TRBV10-3 .
CASRAGAEPQHF TGTGCCAGCAGGGCAGGTGCCGAGCCCCAGCATTTT . TRBJ1-5 TRBV2 .
CASSLRGRGNEKLFF TGCGCCAGCAGCCTTAGAGGCAGGGGCAATGAAAAACTGTTTTTT . TRBJ1-4 TRBV4-3 .
CASSLGQGALAKNIQYF TGTGCCAGCAGCTTAGGACAGGGGGCCTTAGCCAAAAACATTCAGTACTTC TRBD1 TRBJ2-4 TRBV11-1 once
CASSVTGRAGANVLTF TGTGCCAGCAGCGTGACAGGGAGAGCTGGGGCCAACGTCCTGACTTTC TRBD1 TRBJ2-6 TRBV7-8 .
CASSALRGGYSPLHF TGTGCCAGCAGCGCCTTGAGGGGAGGGTATTCACCCCTCCACTTT . TRBJ1-6 TRBV14 .
CASSSGTGPYEQYF TGTGCCAGCAGTTCCGGGACAGGTCCCTACGAGCAGTACTTC TRBD1 TRBJ2-7 TRBV28 once
CASSADRDAASEQYF TGTGCCAGTAGTGCCGACAGAGACGCCGCGAGCGAGCAGTACTTC . TRBJ2-7 TRBV19 .
CASSVETGREQYF TGTGCCAGCAGTGTCGAGACAGGGCGCGAGCAGTACTTC TRBD1 TRBJ2-7 TRBV6-4 once